This entry concerns a single T cell receptor (beta chain). The sample holds a few counts of this clonotype. Its antigen target is currently unknown. Qualities for individual bases were not recorded, and no much larger clone is one base off. These data originate in a study of T cells in Graves' hyperthyroidism and ophthalmopathy (dated by TCRdb to the late 2010s). Regarding the study in general: Peripheral blood samples were taken at the time of initial diagnosis, prior to any treatment. A discovery cohort of around 98 patients, 43 with Graves' ophthalmopathy and about 58 with stable Graves' hyperthyroidism, was used to find distinguishing TCR V-J signatures. Prospective prediction of ophthalmopathy was tested in an independent validation cohort of 18 to 20 hyperthyroidism patients and some 17 patients who later progressed to ophthalmopathy. For training and testing, the roughly 97 patients in the discovery cohort were randomly divided in a 7:3 ratio. In six Graves' hyperthyroidism patients, the study also compared T-cell repertoires from thyroid tissue with T-cell repertoires from blood. Following sampling, methimazole starting at 30 mg daily was given to hyperthyroidism patients, and high-dose intravenous methylprednisolone was given to ophthalmopathy patients. TCR Vbeta CDR3 sequencing of 130 to 150 peripheral blood samples (fewer than 45 ophthalmopathy, under 80 hyperthyroidism and roughly 17 progressor patients) is reported in the paper. Here is what the overall study found, with its caveats: In validation, progression to ophthalmopathy was predicted by the model with approximately 67% sensitivity and approximately 78% specificity, a median of approximately 6.5 months before onset. Ophthalmopathy was separated from stable hyperthyroidism by a 13 V-J signature model, with roughly 88% sensitivity and 81% to 82% specificity obtained in cross-validation and 80%/75% obtained in testing. Most expanded thyroid clonotypes (frequency above 0.001) were also detected in blood, suggesting blood repertoires may reflect thyroid immune responses. No statistical method was used to fix the sample size in advance, and group allocation was not hidden from the investigators.

The TCR beta CDR3 regions were amplified from RNA transcripts. For the first round of RT-PCR on the TCR CDR3, the HTBI primer set was used together with the Qiagen OneStep RT-PCR kit. The libraries were constructed in a second round of multiplex PCR and then size-selected and purified. Libraries were sequenced paired-end with 100 bp reads on an Illumina HiSeq2000. The published analysis was carried out like this. SOAPnuke was used to process the raw data, with reads discarded if the reads contained adapters or uncalled bases, had a mean Phred below 15, or lacked an exact constant-primer or identifier match. COPE v1.2.5 was used to merge high-quality paired reads, and clonotypes were defined as unique nucleotide sequences. MiTCR v1.1 was used to align the clonotypes against IMGT TRBV, TRBD and TRBJ reference segments. Only V-J combinations with frequency above 0.0001, covering 98% to 99.2% of repertoires, were analysed. A TCS score was defined as the ratio of F50 (clonal expansion) to E x V (chaos), with BLOSUM62-based TCRdist applied between CDR3 peptides within each V-J. Welch's t-statistics and random forest reduced 500 to 650 V-J features to roughly 13, which were used in a naive Bayes classifier (R e1071). The public sequencing data were trimmed at Q25 with fastp and processed into clonotypes with MiXCR by TCRdb, which kept only in-frame beta chains. Rows are combined by CDR3 protein, so each entry shows the most common genes and DNA. The V and J calls reflect TCRdb's pipeline rather than the authors' work. This sample has about 700,000 distinct CDR3 sequences in its table, and 12% to 15% of those were observed once. The ten largest clones capture roughly 10% of the sample.

A patient counted as having stable Graves' hyperthyroidism if no progression to ophthalmopathy occurred over 18 months of follow-up. The hyperthyroidism patients were between 18 and 65 years old and newly diagnosed, with a disease duration of less than 2 months. Any patient with an uncontrolled infection, another autoimmune disease, pregnancy or lactation was excluded. Diagnoses were established on the basis of clinical symptoms, serum thyroxine and TRAb, thyroid ultrasound, and orbital computed tomography. Ficoll-Paque density gradient centrifugation was used to isolate PBMCs from around 10 ml of fresh peripheral blood. Total RNA was extracted with Trizol reagent, and quality was checked on an Agilent 2100 Bioanalyzer. Source material: blood. The source is a woman under 30 with Graves' hyperthyroidism.

The CDR3 region: CASSQAGGMETQYF. The DNA reads as follows: TGTGCCAGCAGCCAAGCAGGGGGCATGGAGACCCAGTACTTC. This receptor chain uses TRBV16 and TRBJ2-5, with 8 junctional bases fitting TRBD1. The CDR3 spans 14 residues, from the cysteine through the phenylalanine. Of all the DNA, just the CDR3 is kept, 42 bases in frame from base 1. V and J are trimmed by 2 bases and 5 bases, and the gene matches miss 4 bases of the junction. CDR1 and CDR2, per the germline V gene, are KGHSY and FQNENV.